The 17 T cell receptor beta chains presented below share a single source sample, sequenced in a study of glioma-infiltrating T cells after dendritic cell vaccination. Profiled with immunoSEQ multiplex PCR; TCRdb holds only in-frame clones, not every one. In the table there are about 30,000 clones, over 90% of which are singletons. Source: blood, taken before dendritic cell vaccination. These receptor sequences come from a human donor with glioblastoma.

The chain is built from TRBV18 and TRBJ2-7; D perhaps matches TRBD1 (5 bases). Trimming pared 0 bases from V and 2 bases from J, leaving 11 bases between. CDR1 and CDR2 from the germline V gene are KGHSH and LQKENI. The CDR3 loop spans 15 amino acids. The CDR3 spells CASSPPSGWAYEQYF. The DNA for the CDR3 is TGTGCCAGCTCACCACCGTCAGGGTGGGCCTACGAGCAGTACTTC.

The chain couples TRBV6-5 to TRBJ2-3; 10 bases fit TRBD1. V shed 6 bases and J 4 bases; nucleotides not matched to a gene: 7. Germline-derived CDR1 and CDR2 are MNHEY and SVGAGI. The CDR3 is 15 residues long. The DNA for the CDR3 is TGTGCCAGCAGCCTCCGGGACAGGGGTTCAGATACGCAGTATTTT. Translated: CASSLRDRGSDTQYF.

This chain links TRBV4-1 with TRBJ2-7, with TRBD2 matching over 8 bases. Per the germline V gene, CDR1 is MGHRA and CDR2 is YSYEKL. The length of the CDR3 is 15 residues. The V gene end was trimmed by 1 base and the J gene end by 3 bases; junction bases not matched to a gene: 5. The CDR3 protein is CASSQGLASIYEQYF. In nucleotides, the CDR3 is TGCGCCAGCAGCCAAGGACTAGCGAGCATCTACGAGCAGTACTTC.

This clone was observed a single time. The chain couples TRBV5-5 to TRBJ1-2; 9 bases are shared with TRBD1. The CDR3 extends over 14 amino acids. The germline gives CDR1 SGHKS, CDR2 YYEKEE (reference sequence). After removal of 4 bases from V and 1 base from J, the junction contained 2 bases not matched to a gene. CDR3 protein: CASSRQGDNYGYTF. CDR3 DNA: TGTGCCAGCAGCCGACAGGGGGATAACTATGGCTACACCTTC.

A note on this clone: One end of the junction fails to match germline, which may point to a read error. The chain combines TRBV7-9 with TRBJ1-6; D not resolved. CDR3 size: 14 residues. Germline CDR1 is SEHNR and CDR2 is FQNEAQ (reference sequence). The CDR3 DNA is TGTGCCAGCAGCCCAAGTACCTATAATTCCCCCCTCCACTTT. Translating gives CASSPSTYNSPLHF.

The chain has TRBV5-5 and TRBJ2-1, with 10 bases aligning to TRBD2. The length of the CDR3 is 18 residues. The ends lost 1 base at V and 0 bases at J; junction bases unmatched: 7. The germline CDR1 and CDR2 sequences are SGHKS and YYEKEE (reference sequence). The CDR3 protein is CASSLTSGDASSYNEQFF. CDR3 sequence (DNA): TGTGCCAGCAGCTTGACTAGCGGGGATGCCAGCTCCTACAATGAGCAGTTCTTC.

The J gene is TRBJ2-5, the V gene TRBV20-1, with D hard to call. Germline V gene lookup returns CDR1 DFQATT and CDR2 SNEGSKA (reference sequence). V shed 7 bases and J shed 5 bases, with 11 bases lying between them. This CDR3 spans 11 amino acids. The CDR3 bases are TGCAGTGGCATGGGCGAGGAGACCCAGTACTTC. This translates into CSGMGEETQYF.

CDR3 in amino acids: CAWSIRGLSGNTIYF. The DNA of the CDR3 is TGTGCCTGGAGTATAAGGGGGCTTTCCGGAAACACCATATATTTT. This chain joins TRBV30 and TRBJ1-3; the match to TRBD1 covers 7 bases. CDR1 is GTSNPN, CDR2 SVGIG, per germline (reference sequence). Trimming took 2 bases from V and 4 from J; bases not matched to a gene: 8. The CDR3 is 15 residues long.

This clone has a single count. This chain connects TRBV9 to TRBJ2-5, with D perhaps matching TRBD2 (6 bases). The CDR3 is 15 residues long. In germline, CDR1 is SGDLS, CDR2 YYNGEE. Trimming left V 0 bases short and J 4 bases short, with 13 bases between. DNA for the CDR3: TGTGCCAGCAGCGTAGGGGCGGGAAACCGAGAGACCCAGTACTTC. Its translation is CASSVGAGNRETQYF.

This chain connects TRBV6-1 to TRBJ1-2; 7 nucleotides match TRBD1. With 10 bases clipped from V and 8 bases from J, the junction kept 19 bases outside the gene matches. This CDR3 spans 15 amino acids. CDR1 and CDR2 from the germline V gene are MNHNS and SASEGT. The CDR3 loop is CAIGGDRATFRGYTF. As DNA, the CDR3 is TGTGCCATTGGAGGGGACAGAGCAACGTTCCGGGGCTACACCTTC.

V and J are TRBV4-2 and TRBJ2-7; perhaps TRBD2 as D (5 bases). CDR3 size: 13 residues. Trimming cost V 4 bases and J 5 bases, with 12 bases left between them. Germline V gives CDR1 LGHNA, CDR2 YNFKEQ. The CDR3 here is CASSLLGSNEQYF. As DNA, the CDR3 is TGTGCCAGCAGCCTACTAGGTTCGAACGAGCAGTACTTC.

The table lists this clone with a few counts. V is TRBV5-1 and J is TRBJ2-3, with D perhaps matching TRBD2 (6 bases). Germline CDR1 and CDR2: SGHRS and YFSETQ. Trimming pared 0 bases from V and 0 bases from J, leaving 8 bases between. The CDR3 extends over 15 amino acids. The CDR3 loop is CASSLDGTSTDTQYF. In nucleotides, the CDR3 is TGCGCCAGCAGCTTGGACGGGACTAGCACAGATACGCAGTATTTT. Combining the CDR3 with reference TRBV5-1 and TRBJ2-3 gives the whole variable domain KAGVTQTPRYLIKTRGQQVTLSCSPISGHRSVSWYQQTPGQGLQFLFEYFSETQRNKGNFPGRFSGRQFSNSRSEMNVSTLELGDSALYLCASSLDGTSTDTQYFGPGTRLTVL.

V and J are TRBV11-3 and TRBJ2-1; perhaps TRBD2 as D (5 bases). There are 13 residues in the CDR3. Germline loops: CDR1 SGHNT, CDR2 YENEEA. V shed 1 base and J shed 10 bases, with 11 bases lying between them. CDR3: CASSLGVRGEQFF. CDR3 nucleotide sequence: TGTGCCAGCAGCTTAGGGGTTCGGGGAGAGCAGTTCTTC.

The rearrangement uses TRBV4-1 and TRBJ2-7, with 10 positions matching TRBD1. This CDR3 comprises 15 residues. The V gene end was trimmed by 1 base and the J gene end by 5 bases; junction bases not matched to a gene: 5. Germline V CDR1 and CDR2: MGHRA, YSYEKL. Here the CDR3 DNA reads TGCGCCAGCAGCCAAGGAGGGACAGGGGATAACGAGCAGTACTTC. Amino acid sequence: CASSQGGTGDNEQYF.

V gene TRBV7-9 combines with J gene TRBJ2-3; 11 bases map to TRBD1. The CDR3 runs to 14 residues. With V trimmed by 3 bases and J by 8 bases, 4 bases remained unmatched. The V gene's germline CDR1 is SEHNR and CDR2 FQNEAQ (reference sequence). In DNA form, the CDR3 reads TGTGCCAGCAGCTTGGGACAGGGGGTGGGTACGCAGTATTTT. This gives the protein CASSLGQGVGTQYF.

This clone has more than one count but fewer than ten. The gene calls are TRBV7-7 and TRBJ2-5; maybe TRBD1 (6 bases). The length of the CDR3 is 16 residues. The V gene lost 4 bases and the J gene lost 2 bases, with 17 bases spanning the gap. Germline values: CDR1 SSHAT, CDR2 FNYEAQ (reference sequence). CDR3 nucleotide sequence: TGTGCCAGCAGCTCCCGGACAGACGTACCACAAGAGACCCAGTACTTC. Its protein is CASSSRTDVPQETQYF.

This chain's CDR3 is CASTEGSGSTDTQYF. CDR3 DNA: TGTGCCAGCACCGAAGGTAGCGGAAGCACAGATACGCAGTATTTT. This chain joins TRBV6-1 and TRBJ2-3, with D perhaps TRBD2 (6 bases). Germline CDR1 and CDR2: MNHNS and SASEGT. V lost 7 bases and J 0 bases, leaving 14 bases between the germline ends. The CDR3 covers 15 residues.